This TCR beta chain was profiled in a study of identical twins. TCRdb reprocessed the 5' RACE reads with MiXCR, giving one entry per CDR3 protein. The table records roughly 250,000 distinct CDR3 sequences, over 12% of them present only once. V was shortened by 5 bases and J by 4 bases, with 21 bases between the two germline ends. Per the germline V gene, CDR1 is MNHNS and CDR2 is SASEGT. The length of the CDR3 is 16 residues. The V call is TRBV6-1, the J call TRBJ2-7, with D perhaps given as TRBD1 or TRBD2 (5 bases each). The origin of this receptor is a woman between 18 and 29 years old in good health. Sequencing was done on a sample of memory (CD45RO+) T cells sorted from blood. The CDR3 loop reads CASSPLPQGANYEQYF. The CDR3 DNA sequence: TGTGCCAGCAGTCCCCTCCCGCAGGGAGCTAATTACGAGCAGTACTTC.